The rows below give T cell receptor beta chains drawn from one sample of a study of cytotoxic CD8 clonotypes in ibrutinib-treated CLL. Assay: immunoSEQ multiplex PCR; the TCRdb copy retains only in-frame clones and omits some. This table has some 350,000 clones, roughly 71% appearing once. The input for sequencing was PBMCs, taken after 36 months of ibrutinib treatment. Every receptor here comes from a human donor with chronic lymphocytic leukemia. Each CDR3 is given with its conserved first and last residue. The order of the fields is clone size, J gene, D gene, V gene, CDR3 protein, CDR3 DNA. The D gene is left open where the match is weak. Where a row states a size, it is once, few, many or the class of an expanded clone; other rows omit it.

size: few
J: TRBJ2-7
D: .
V: TRBV23-1
CDR3: CASSPRGYEQYF
DNA: TGCGCCAGCAGTCCACGGGGATACGAGCAGTACTTC

size: .
J: TRBJ1-2
D: .
V: TRBV19
CDR3: CASSPTGTDYGYTF
DNA: TGTGCCAGTAGCCCCACCGGGACTGATTATGGCTACACCTTC

size: few
J: TRBJ2-3
D: .
V: TRBV29-1
CDR3: CSVDTDSTDTQYF
DNA: TGCAGCGTTGATACGGACAGCACAGATACGCAGTATTTT

size: .
J: TRBJ1-5
D: .
V: TRBV6-5
CDR3: CASTKEGGYQPQHF
DNA: TGTGCCAGCACCAAAGAGGGGGGGTATCAGCCCCAGCATTTT

size: .
J: TRBJ2-3
D: .
V: TRBV4-1
CDR3: CASSRGGVDTQYF
DNA: TGCGCCAGCAGCCGAGGCGGAGTGGATACGCAGTATTTT

size: few
J: TRBJ2-1
D: .
V: TRBV11-3
CDR3: CASSVTEYNEQFF
DNA: TGTGCCAGCAGCGTAACGGAATACAATGAGCAGTTCTTC

size: .
J: TRBJ2-2
D: .
V: TRBV4-3
CDR3: CASSPRGEWTTGELFF
DNA: TGCGCCAGCAGCCCGAGGGGGGAGTGGACCACCGGGGAGCTGTTTTTT

size: .
J: TRBJ2-2
D: .
V: TRBV4-3
CDR3: CASSQDSLHTGELFF
DNA: TGCGCCAGCAGCCAAGATTCTCTCCACACCGGGGAGCTGTTTTTT

size: .
J: TRBJ1-2
D: .
V: TRBV4-3
CDR3: CASSLRAWGTYGYTF
DNA: TGCGCCAGCAGCCTACGGGCCTGGGGGACCTATGGCTACACCTTC

size: .
J: TRBJ2-7
D: .
V: TRBV6-5
CDR3: CASSNTGTMGEQYF
DNA: TGTGCCAGCAGTAATACAGGGACCATGGGCGAGCAGTACTTC

size: .
J: TRBJ2-5
D: .
V: TRBV2
CDR3: CASKQGREETQYF
DNA: TGTGCCAGCAAACAGGGGAGGGAAGAGACCCAGTACTTC

size: .
J: TRBJ2-5
D: .
V: TRBV5-1
CDR3: CASSPGTGQETQYF
DNA: TGCGCCAGCAGCCCGGGCACGGGGCAAGAGACCCAGTACTTC

size: few
J: TRBJ2-7
D: .
V: TRBV7-2
CDR3: CASSLSNLYEQYF
DNA: TGTGCCAGCAGCTTAAGTAACCTCTACGAGCAGTACTTC

size: .
J: TRBJ2-7
D: .
V: TRBV19
CDR3: CASAGRNSYEQYF
DNA: TGTGCCAGTGCAGGGCGGAACTCCTACGAGCAGTACTTC

size: .
J: TRBJ2-7
D: .
V: TRBV20-1
CDR3: CSAAPGDEQYF
DNA: TGCAGTGCCGCCCCTGGGGACGAGCAGTACTTC

size: .
J: TRBJ1-4
D: .
V: TRBV4-1
CDR3: CASSIFATNEKLFF
DNA: TGCGCCAGCAGCATCTTTGCAACTAATGAAAAACTGTTTTTT

size: few
J: TRBJ2-5
D: TRBD2
V: TRBV5-1
CDR3: CASSLSTSGQETQYF
DNA: TGCGCCAGCAGCTTGTCGACTAGCGGCCAAGAGACCCAGTACTTC

size: .
J: TRBJ2-7
D: .
V: TRBV4-1
CDR3: CASSQVITSYEQYF
DNA: TGCGCCAGCAGCCAAGTGATCACTTCCTACGAGCAGTACTTC

size: .
J: TRBJ1-1
D: .
V: TRBV27
CDR3: CASSLGPGTEAFF
DNA: TGTGCCAGCAGTCTAGGACCGGGGACTGAAGCTTTCTTT